The entry below describes one T cell receptor (beta chain). These data belong to a study of cytomegalovirus exposure and HLA in healthy donors. V shed 2 bases and J shed 5 bases, with 3 bases lying between them. There are 12 residues in the CDR3. The germline V gene has CDR1 MGHDK and CDR2 SYGVNS. The study ran its PCR with 60 Vbeta and 13 Jbeta primers. Measured with immunoSEQ multiplex PCR; TCRdb has only the in-frame clones, and not every one. The profile shows 130,000 or so clones, around three fifths of them singletons. This chain joins TRBV25-1 and TRBJ2-2; no definite D call. The receptor was isolated from a woman between 40 and 55 years old in good health and CMV-seropositive. The sample was PBMCs. CDR3 nucleotide sequence: TGTGCCAGCAGTGAAGTAACCGGGGAGCTGTTTTTT. This codes for CASSEVTGELFF.